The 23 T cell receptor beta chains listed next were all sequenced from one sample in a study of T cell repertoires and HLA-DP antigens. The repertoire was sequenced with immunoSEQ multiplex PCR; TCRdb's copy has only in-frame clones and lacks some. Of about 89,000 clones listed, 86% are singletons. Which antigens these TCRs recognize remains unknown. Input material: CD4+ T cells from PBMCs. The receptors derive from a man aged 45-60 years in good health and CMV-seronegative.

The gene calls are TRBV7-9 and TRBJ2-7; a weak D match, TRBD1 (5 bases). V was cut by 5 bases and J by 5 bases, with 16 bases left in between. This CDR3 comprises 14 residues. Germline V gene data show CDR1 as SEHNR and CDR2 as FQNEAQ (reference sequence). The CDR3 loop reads CASSPRFLGDEQYF. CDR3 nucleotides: TGTGCCAGCAGCCCCCGTTTTTTAGGGGACGAGCAGTACTTC.

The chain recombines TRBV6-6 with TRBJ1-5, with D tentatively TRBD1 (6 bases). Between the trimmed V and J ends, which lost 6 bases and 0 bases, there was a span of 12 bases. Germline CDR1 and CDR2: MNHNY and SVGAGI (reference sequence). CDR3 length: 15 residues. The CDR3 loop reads CASSRQGHSNQPQHF. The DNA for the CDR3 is TGTGCCAGCAGCCGTCAGGGACATAGCAATCAGCCCCAGCATTTT.

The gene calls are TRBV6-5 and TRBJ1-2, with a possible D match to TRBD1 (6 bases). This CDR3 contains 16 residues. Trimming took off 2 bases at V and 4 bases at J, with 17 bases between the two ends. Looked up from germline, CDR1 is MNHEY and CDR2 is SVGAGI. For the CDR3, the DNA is TGTGCCAGCAGTTACGACAGGAGCCCCAACGCCTATGGCTACACCTTC. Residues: CASSYDRSPNAYGYTF.

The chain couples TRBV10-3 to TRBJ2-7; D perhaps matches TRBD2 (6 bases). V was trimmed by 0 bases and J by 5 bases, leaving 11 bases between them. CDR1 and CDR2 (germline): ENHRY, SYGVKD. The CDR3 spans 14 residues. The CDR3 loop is CAISESTRVHEQYF. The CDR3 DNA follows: TGTGCCATCAGTGAGTCGACTAGGGTCCACGAGCAGTACTTC.

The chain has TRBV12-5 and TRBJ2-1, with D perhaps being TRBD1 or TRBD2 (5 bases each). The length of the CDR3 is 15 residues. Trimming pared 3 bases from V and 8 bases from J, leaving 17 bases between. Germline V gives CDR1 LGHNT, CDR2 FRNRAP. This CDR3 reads CASGFPVGDGDEQFF. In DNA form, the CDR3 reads TGTGCTAGTGGTTTCCCAGTAGGGGACGGTGATGAGCAGTTCTTC.

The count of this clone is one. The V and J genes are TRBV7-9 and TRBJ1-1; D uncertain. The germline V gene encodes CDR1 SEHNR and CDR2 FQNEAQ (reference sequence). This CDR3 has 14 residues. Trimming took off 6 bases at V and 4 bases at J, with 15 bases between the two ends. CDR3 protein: CASRYDTTITEAFF. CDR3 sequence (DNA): TGTGCCAGCAGATATGACACAACCATCACTGAAGCTTTCTTT.

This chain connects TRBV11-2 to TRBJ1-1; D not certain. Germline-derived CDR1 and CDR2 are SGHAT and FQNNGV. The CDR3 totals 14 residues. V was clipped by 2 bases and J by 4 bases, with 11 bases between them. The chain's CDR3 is CASSLSEGGTEAFF. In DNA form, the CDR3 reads TGTGCCAGCAGCTTATCGGAAGGAGGCACTGAAGCTTTCTTT.

The CDR3 nucleotides are TGTGCCAGCTTACAGGGGGTTGAGACTGAAGCTTTCTTT. Its protein product is CASLQGVETEAFF. The chain is built from TRBV5-5 and TRBJ1-1; 8 bases line up with TRBD1. The V gene's germline CDR1 is SGHKS and CDR2 YYEKEE (reference sequence). Trimming removed 7 bases from V and 5 bases from J; junction bases left unmatched: 7. CDR3 length: 13 amino acids.

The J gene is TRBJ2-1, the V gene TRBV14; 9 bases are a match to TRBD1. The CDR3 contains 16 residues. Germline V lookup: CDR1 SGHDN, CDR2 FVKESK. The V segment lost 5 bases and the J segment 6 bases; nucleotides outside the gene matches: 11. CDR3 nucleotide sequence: TGTGCCAGCAGCAGCCTAGGAAAGACAGGGGGCAATGAGCAGTTCTTC. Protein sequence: CASSSLGKTGGNEQFF. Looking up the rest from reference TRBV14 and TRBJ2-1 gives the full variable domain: EAGVTQFPSHSVIEKGQTVTLRCDPISGHDNLYWYRRVMGKEIKFLLHFVKESKQDESGMPNNRFLAERTGGTYSTLKVQPAELEDSGVYFCASSSLGKTGGNEQFFGPGTRLTVL.

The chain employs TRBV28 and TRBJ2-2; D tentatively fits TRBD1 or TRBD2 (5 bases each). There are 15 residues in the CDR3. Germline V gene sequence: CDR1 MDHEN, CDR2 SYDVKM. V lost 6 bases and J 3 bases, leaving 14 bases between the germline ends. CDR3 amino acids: CASSFRDGYTGELFF. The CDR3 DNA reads TGTGCCAGCAGCTTCCGGGACGGGTACACCGGGGAGCTGTTTTTT.

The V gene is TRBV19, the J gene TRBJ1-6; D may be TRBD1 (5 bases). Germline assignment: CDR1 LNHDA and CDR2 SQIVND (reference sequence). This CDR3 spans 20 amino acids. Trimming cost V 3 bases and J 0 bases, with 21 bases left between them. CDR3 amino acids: CASSIRPTVGGSSYNSPLHF. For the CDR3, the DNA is TGTGCCAGTAGTATCCGTCCGACTGTGGGGGGAAGCTCCTATAATTCACCCCTCCACTTT.

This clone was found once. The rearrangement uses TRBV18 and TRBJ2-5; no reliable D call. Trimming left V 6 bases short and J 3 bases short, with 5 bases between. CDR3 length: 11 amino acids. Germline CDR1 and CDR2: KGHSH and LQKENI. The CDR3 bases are TGTGCCAGCTCTCTCGAAGAGACCCAGTACTTC. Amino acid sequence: CASSLEETQYF. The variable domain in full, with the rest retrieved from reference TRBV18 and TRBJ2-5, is NAGVMQNPRHLVRRRGQEARLRCSPMKGHSHVYWYRQLPEEGLKFMVYLQKENIIDESGMPKERFSAEFPKEGPSILRIQQVVRGDSAAYFCASSLEETQYFGPGTRLLVL.

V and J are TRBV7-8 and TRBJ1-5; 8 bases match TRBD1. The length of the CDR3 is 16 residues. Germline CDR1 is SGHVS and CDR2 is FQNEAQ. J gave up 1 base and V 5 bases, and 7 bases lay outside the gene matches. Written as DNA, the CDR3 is TGTGCCAGCAGCCCACGGACAGGGTGGAGCAATCAGCCCCAGCATTTT. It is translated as CASSPRTGWSNQPQHF.

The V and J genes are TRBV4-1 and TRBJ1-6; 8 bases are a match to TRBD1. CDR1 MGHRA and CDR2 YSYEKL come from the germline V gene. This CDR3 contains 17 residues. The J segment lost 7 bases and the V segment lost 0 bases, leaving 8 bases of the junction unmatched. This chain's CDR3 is CASSQDQPTGVNSPLHF. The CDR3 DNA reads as TGCGCCAGCAGCCAAGACCAGCCGACAGGGGTAAATTCACCCCTCCACTTT.

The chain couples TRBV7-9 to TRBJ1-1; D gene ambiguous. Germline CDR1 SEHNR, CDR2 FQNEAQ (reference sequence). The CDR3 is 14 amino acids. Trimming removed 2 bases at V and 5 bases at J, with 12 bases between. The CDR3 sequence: CASSLSSTSTEAFF. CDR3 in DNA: TGTGCCAGCAGCTTAAGTTCGACAAGTACTGAAGCTTTCTTT.

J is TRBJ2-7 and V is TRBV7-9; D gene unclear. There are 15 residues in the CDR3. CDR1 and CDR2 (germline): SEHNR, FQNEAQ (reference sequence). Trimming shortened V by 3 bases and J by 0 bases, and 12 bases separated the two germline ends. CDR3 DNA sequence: TGTGCCAGCAGCTTTACGGGCGCGGTCTCCTACGAGCAGTACTTC. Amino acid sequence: CASSFTGAVSYEQYF.

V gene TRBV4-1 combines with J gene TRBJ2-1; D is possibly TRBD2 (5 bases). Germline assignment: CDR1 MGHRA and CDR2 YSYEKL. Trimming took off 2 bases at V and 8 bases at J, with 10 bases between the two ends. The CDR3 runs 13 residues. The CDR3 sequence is CASSQIGIDEQFF. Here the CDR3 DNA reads TGCGCCAGCAGCCAAATCGGGATAGATGAGCAGTTCTTC.

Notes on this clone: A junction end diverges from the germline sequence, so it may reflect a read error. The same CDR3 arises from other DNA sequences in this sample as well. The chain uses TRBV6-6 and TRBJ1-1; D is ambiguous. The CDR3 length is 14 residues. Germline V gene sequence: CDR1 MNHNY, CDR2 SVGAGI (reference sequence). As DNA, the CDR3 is TGCGCCAGCAGTTACCTGGGAGAGAACACTGAAGCTTTCTTT. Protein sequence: CASSYLGENTEAFF.

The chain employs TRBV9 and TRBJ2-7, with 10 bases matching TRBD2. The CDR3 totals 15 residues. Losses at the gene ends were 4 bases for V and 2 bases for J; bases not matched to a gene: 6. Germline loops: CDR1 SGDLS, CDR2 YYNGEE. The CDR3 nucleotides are TGTGCCAGCAGCCGCGGACTAGCGGAAGCCTACGAGCAGTACTTC. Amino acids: CASSRGLAEAYEQYF.

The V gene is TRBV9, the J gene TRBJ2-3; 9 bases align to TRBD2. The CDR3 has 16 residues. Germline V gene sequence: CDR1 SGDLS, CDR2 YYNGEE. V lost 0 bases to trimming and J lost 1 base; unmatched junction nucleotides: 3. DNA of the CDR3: TGTGCCAGCAGCGTAGGGTCTAGCGGGGGCACAGATACGCAGTATTTT. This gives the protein CASSVGSSGGTDTQYF.

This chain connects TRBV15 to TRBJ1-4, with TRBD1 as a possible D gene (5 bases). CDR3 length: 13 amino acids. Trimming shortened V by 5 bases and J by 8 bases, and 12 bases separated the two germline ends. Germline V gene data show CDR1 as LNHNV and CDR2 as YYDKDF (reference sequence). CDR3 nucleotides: TGTGCCACCAGCGGGGGGAAACTGGAAAAACTGTTTTTT. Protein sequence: CATSGGKLEKLFF.

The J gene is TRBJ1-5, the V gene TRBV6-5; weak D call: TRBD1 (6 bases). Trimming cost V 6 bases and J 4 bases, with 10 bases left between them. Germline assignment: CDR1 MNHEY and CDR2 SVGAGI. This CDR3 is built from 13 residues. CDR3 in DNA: TGTGCCAGCAGGTCAGGGGTAAATCAGCCCCAGCATTTT. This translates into CASRSGVNQPQHF.

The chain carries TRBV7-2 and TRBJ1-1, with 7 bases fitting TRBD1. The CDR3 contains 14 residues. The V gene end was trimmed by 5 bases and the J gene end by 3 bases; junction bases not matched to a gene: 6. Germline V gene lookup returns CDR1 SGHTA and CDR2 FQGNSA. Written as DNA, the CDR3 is TGTGCCAGCAGCGGTCAGGGGGGGGACACTGAAGCTTTCTTT. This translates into CASSGQGGDTEAFF.